What follows is one TCR beta chain and its context. Only in-frame clones appear in the TCRdb table, and some are missing; sequencing was by immunoSEQ multiplex PCR. The sample consists of under 200,000 clones, about 89% of them appearing once. The data derive from a study of blood T cell repertoires in COVID-19. The overall study: T cells, B-cell-depleted T cells, or PBMCs supplied cDNA or gDNA.

V shed 0 bases and J shed 6 bases, with 8 bases lying between them. The CDR3 totals 13 residues. The chain has TRBV23-1 and TRBJ1-2; D is unclear. TRBV23-1 is known as an ORF, though its function is uncertain. Source material: peripheral blood. This sequence originates from a man between 65 and 80 years old with acute or convalescent COVID-19. This CDR3 reads CASSQSGGNGYTF. The CDR3 DNA reads TGCGCCAGCAGTCAATCGGGAGGGAATGGCTACACCTTC.